This TCR beta chain originates from a study of T cells in Graves' hyperthyroidism and ophthalmopathy. Broader study findings: The blood repertoire included most of the expanded thyroid clonotypes above 0.001. It was a median 6.5 months before onset that the model predicted ophthalmopathy.

From RNA transcripts, TCR beta CDR3 regions were amplified. HTBI primers were used for first-round RT-PCR of the TCR CDR3. TCRdb analysed the multiplex PCR reads with MiXCR anew, one entry per CDR3 protein. The data contain hundreds of thousands of distinct CDR3 sequences, over 15% of them seen just once; the ten biggest clones take up about 18%. Those with hyperthyroidism were 18 to 65 years old, newly diagnosed, and ill for under 2 months. Trimming at V came to 10 bases and at J to 4 bases, leaving 8 bases not matched to a gene. The length of the CDR3 is 14 residues. Germline-derived CDR1 and CDR2 are MDHEN and SYDVKM. As to this clonotype: The antigen remains undetermined.

The material sequenced was blood. The receptor was derived from a woman aged 18-29 years with Graves' hyperthyroidism. V gene TRBV28 combines with J gene TRBJ2-2; 8 bases fit TRBD1. The CDR3 DNA reads TGTGCCACCCGGGCGGACAGGGCCACCGGGGAGCTGTTTTTT. It encodes CATRADRATGELFF. The entire variable domain, with the rest obtained from reference TRBV28 and TRBJ2-2, is as follows: DVKVTQSSRYLVKRTGEKVFLECVQDMDHENMFWYRQDPGLGLRLIYFSYDVKMKEKGDIPEGYSVSREKKERFSLILESASTNQTSMYLCATRADRATGELFFGEGSRLTVL.